These 30 T cell receptor beta chains were all obtained from the same sample, sequenced in a study of blood T cell repertoires in COVID-19 (dated by TCRdb to 2018 to 2021). The library relied on the immunoSEQ multiplex PCR assay. TCRdb's version of the immuneACCESS table is confined to in-frame rearrangements and falls short of the full clone set. An unresolved V gene accounts for under half of the shortfall where checked; the remainder is of unknown origin. The sample table holds about 150,000 clones, of which roughly nine tenths were seen once. The ten largest clones add up to over 10% of the sample. The sample comprised peripheral blood. These receptors all come from a man between 18 and 29 years old with COVID-19, enrolled during active disease.

The chain links TRBV7-9 to TRBJ2-2, with 8 bases matching TRBD2. This CDR3 spans 15 amino acids. Germline V gene sequence: CDR1 SEHNR, CDR2 FQNEAQ (reference sequence). The V gene end was trimmed by 6 bases and the J gene end by 1 base; junction bases not matched to a gene: 4. The CDR3 region has the DNA TGTGCCAGCAGTCGGACTAGCTGGAACACCGGGGAGCTGTTTTTT. Translated, it gives CASSRTSWNTGELFF.

The V call is TRBV27, the J call TRBJ1-1, with D perhaps matching TRBD1 (5 bases). From germline, CDR1 is MNHEY and CDR2 SMNVEV (reference sequence). The CDR3 is 16 residues long. V was shortened by 4 bases and J by 5 bases, with 20 bases between the two germline ends. This CDR3 reads CASSSTLLGVRTEAFF. CDR3 DNA: TGTGCCAGCAGTTCCACCCTCTTAGGGGTGCGGACTGAAGCTTTCTTT.

This chain links TRBV5-4 with TRBJ2-6, with D perhaps matching TRBD2 (6 bases). With 4 bases removed from V and 0 bases from J, the gap between germline ends came to 20 bases. The germline V gene has CDR1 SGHNT and CDR2 YYREEE (reference sequence). The CDR3 has 19 amino acids. The CDR3 nucleotides are TGTGCCAGCAGCCCAGGAGGGTCTGAGGTGGTCTCTGGGGCCAACGTCCTGACTTTC. Translating gives CASSPGGSEVVSGANVLTF.

V gene TRBV5-6 combines with J gene TRBJ1-2; 8 positions agree with TRBD1. Germline values: CDR1 SGHDT, CDR2 YYEEEE. The ends lost 0 bases at V and 6 bases at J; junction bases unmatched: 4. CDR3 length equals 14 residues. CDR3 sequence: CASSLVGQGNGYTF. DNA of the CDR3: TGTGCCAGCAGCTTGGTCGGACAGGGTAATGGCTACACCTTC.

V is TRBV30 and J is TRBJ2-3; 8 nucleotides agree with TRBD2. In germline, CDR1 is GTSNPN, CDR2 SVGIG (reference sequence). The trim removed 3 bases at V and 8 bases at J, leaving 4 bases unmatched. The CDR3 sequence is 12 residues long. The CDR3 region has the DNA TGTGCCTGGAGCCGGGAGGGGGGTACGCAGTATTTT. Protein sequence: CAWSREGGTQYF.

The chain carries TRBV24-1 and TRBJ2-1; maybe TRBD1 (6 bases). The CDR3 is 20 residues long. Germline-derived CDR1 and CDR2 are KGHDR and SFDVKD. With 5 bases removed from V and 1 base from J, the gap between germline ends came to 26 bases. As DNA, the CDR3 is TGTGCCACCAGTGGTGGGGTCCTTCGAGGGGGAGAAGGGTCCTACAATGAGCAGTTCTTC. Translation: CATSGGVLRGGEGSYNEQFF.

The V call is TRBV28, the J call TRBJ1-2; D not resolved. V lost 3 bases, J lost 1 base, and 9 bases lay in between. The germline V gene has CDR1 MDHEN and CDR2 SYDVKM. The CDR3 covers 14 residues. The CDR3 loop is CASSLATDNYGYTF. The CDR3 DNA reads as TGTGCCAGCAGTTTGGCAACCGATAACTATGGCTACACCTTC.

The chain uses TRBV28 and TRBJ2-3, with 8 bases identical to TRBD2. The germline gives CDR1 MDHEN, CDR2 SYDVKM. Unmatched junction bases numbered 14, after V lost 4 bases and J lost 2 bases. This CDR3 contains 18 residues. The DNA for the CDR3 is TGTGCCAGCAGTTCGCCCGACTCTGCGGGAGGACCCACAGATACGCAGTATTTT. It translates to CASSSPDSAGGPTDTQYF.

With respect to this clone: An end of the junction does not agree with germline; a read error may underlie this. The chain joins TRBV19 to TRBJ1-4; D gene ambiguous. The CDR3 sequence is 15 residues long. The germline V gene encodes CDR1 LNHDA and CDR2 SQIVND (reference sequence). The CDR3 protein is CASSIAVAPAEKLLF. CDR3 nucleotide sequence: TGTGCCAGTAGTATAGCGGTAGCCCCCGCGGAAAAACTGCTTTTT.

CDR3 loop: CASSFAGLAGTLYEQYF. The CDR3 DNA sequence: TGTGCCAGCAGCTTCGCGGGACTAGCGGGGACACTCTACGAGCAGTACTTC. This rearrangement joins TRBV6-2 or TRBV6-3 to TRBJ2-7, with 13 bases fitting TRBD2. The CDR3 totals 17 residues. The germline V gene has CDR1 MNHEY and CDR2 SVGEGT. J gave up 3 bases and V 6 bases, and 11 bases lay outside the gene matches.

The CDR3 bases are TGTGCCAGCAGTTACTCCGGGGGGGAAGAGACCCAGTACTTC. This encodes CASSYSGGEETQYF. The chain carries TRBV6-5 and TRBJ2-5; 8 positions agree with TRBD2. This CDR3 is built from 14 residues. Germline V gives CDR1 MNHEY, CDR2 SVGAGI. The V and J ends lost 0 bases and 3 bases, in that order; junction bases with no gene match: 0.

The genes are TRBV5-1 and TRBJ1-2, with 7 nucleotides matching TRBD1. This CDR3 is 12 amino acids long. Germline V gene lookup returns CDR1 SGHRS and CDR2 YFSETQ. The junction had 3 bases not matched to a gene; V was cut back by 3 bases and J by 7 bases. For the CDR3, the DNA is TGCGCCAGCAGCTACGGACAGGCTGGCTACACCTTC. Protein: CASSYGQAGYTF.

The chain is built from TRBV2 and TRBJ1-1; 9 bases map to TRBD1. This CDR3 spans 17 amino acids. Germline V gives CDR1 SNHLY, CDR2 FYNNEI. The junction had 19 bases not matched to a gene; V was cut back by 8 bases and J by 6 bases. This CDR3 is CASRNPVTDRGAAEAFF. In DNA form, the CDR3 reads TGTGCCAGCCGAAACCCGGTAACGGACAGGGGTGCCGCTGAAGCTTTCTTT.

This clone was observed a handful of times. The gene calls are TRBV7-9 and TRBJ2-7; the match to TRBD1 covers 8 bases. CDR3 length equals 14 residues. Germline V gene lookup returns CDR1 SEHNR and CDR2 FQNEAQ (reference sequence). V lost 5 bases to trimming and J lost 2 bases; unmatched junction nucleotides: 5. CDR3 bases: TGTGCCAGCAGCCTCGGACAGGGAGCCTACGAGCAGTACTTC. Protein product: CASSLGQGAYEQYF. Full variable domain (rest looked up from reference TRBV7-9 and TRBJ2-7): DTGVSQNPRHKITKRGQNVTFRCDPISEHNRLYWYRQTLGQGPEFLTYFQNEAQLEKSRLLSDRFSAERPKGSFSTLEIQRTEQGDSAMYLCASSLGQGAYEQYFGPGTRLTVT.

This chain links TRBV11-2 with TRBJ2-7; D gene uncertain. Per germline, CDR1 SGHAT and CDR2 FQNNGV. The CDR3 is made up of 13 amino acids. Trimming stripped 1 base from V and 0 bases from J, with 4 bases between. DNA for the CDR3: TGTGCCAGCAGCTTAGCCCTCTCCTACGAGCAGTACTTC. Protein product: CASSLALSYEQYF.

V gene TRBV18 combines with J gene TRBJ2-1; 9 bases agree with TRBD1. Germline V gene data show CDR1 as KGHSH and CDR2 as LQKENI. V lost 4 bases and J lost 4; bases outside the gene matches: 2. CDR3 length equals 14 residues. CDR3 in amino acids: CASSLGQGYNEQFF. For the CDR3, the DNA is TGTGCCAGCTCACTCGGACAGGGGTACAATGAGCAGTTCTTC.

The rearrangement joins TRBV27 to TRBJ1-6, with D perhaps TRBD1 (6 bases). The CDR3 spans 14 residues. V shed 6 bases and J shed 7 bases, with 13 bases lying between them. Germline assignment: CDR1 MNHEY and CDR2 SMNVEV (reference sequence). CDR3 amino acids: CASRFDRRNSPLHF. CDR3 coding DNA: TGTGCCAGCAGATTTGACAGGCGAAATTCACCCCTCCACTTT.

The chain has TRBV14 and TRBJ2-1, with D perhaps TRBD2 (6 bases). Germline CDR1 is SGHDN and CDR2 is FVKESK. V was trimmed by 1 base and J by 0 bases, leaving 16 bases between them. The CDR3 runs 18 residues. CDR3 residues: CASSQGVGGFPSYNEQFF. CDR3 sequence (DNA): TGTGCCAGCAGCCAAGGGGTGGGGGGTTTCCCCTCCTACAATGAGCAGTTCTTC.

This clone was seen just once. For the CDR3, the DNA is TGTGCCAGTAGTACCTCTGGGGGAGGGCAGTATTTT. It is translated as CASSTSGGGQYF. The chain joins TRBV19 to TRBJ2-3, with D possibly matching TRBD2 (6 bases). The germline V and J ends were trimmed by 4 bases and 11 bases, with 13 bases remaining between them. Germline CDR1 is LNHDA and CDR2 is SQIVND (reference sequence). The CDR3 extends over 12 amino acids.

This clone has more than one count but fewer than ten. The rearrangement links TRBV7-2 to TRBJ2-3; weak D call: TRBD1 (6 bases). The CDR3 totals 14 residues. CDR1 and CDR2 (germline): SGHTA, FQGNSA. V lost 7 bases and J 6 bases, leaving 17 bases between the germline ends. This CDR3 reads CASTLTGSSDTQYF. CDR3 sequence (DNA): TGTGCCAGCACCCTTACAGGGTCGAGCGATACGCAGTATTTT.

The chain has TRBV15 and TRBJ2-3; TRBD1 agrees at 9 bases. The CDR3 is 15 residues long. The V gene's germline CDR1 is LNHNV and CDR2 YYDKDF (reference sequence). V gave up 1 base and J gave up 3 bases; unmatched junction bases: 2. The DNA for the CDR3 is TGTGCCACCAGCAGAGCGGGACAGGGTACAGATACGCAGTATTTT. Encoded protein: CATSRAGQGTDTQYF.

The V and J genes are TRBV9 and TRBJ2-7; 8 bases agree with TRBD1. V shed 4 bases, J shed 2 bases, and the junction held 5 bases outside the gene matches. CDR1 is SGDLS, CDR2 YYNGEE, per germline. The CDR3 is made up of 14 amino acids. CDR3 nucleotides: TGTGCCAGCAGCTTGGGACAGGACACCTACGAGCAGTACTTC. This encodes CASSLGQDTYEQYF.

The V gene is TRBV9, the J gene TRBJ2-2, with D possibly TRBD2 on 6 matching bases. Germline CDR1 is SGDLS and CDR2 is YYNGEE. This CDR3 has 15 amino acids. Trimming pared 2 bases from V and 3 bases from J, leaving 11 bases between. In nucleotides, the CDR3 is TGTGCCAGCAGCGTCCAGGGAGGTCACACCGGGGAGCTGTTTTTT. Residues: CASSVQGGHTGELFF.

V gene TRBV5-6 combines with J gene TRBJ2-5, with 9 positions matching TRBD1. The CDR3 is 14 amino acids. Germline assignment: CDR1 SGHDT and CDR2 YYEEEE. Germline trimming cut 5 bases from V and 5 bases from J; bases unmatched to any gene: 7. CDR3 in DNA: TGTGCCAGCAGTAGGACAGGGGAGGGTGAGACCCAGTACTTC. It is translated as CASSRTGEGETQYF.

The chain uses TRBV2 and TRBJ1-2, with a tentative D call TRBD1 (5 bases). This CDR3 comprises 15 residues. The germline CDR1 and CDR2 sequences are SNHLY and FYNNEI. The V and J ends lost 0 bases and 8 bases respectively, with 16 bases between them. CDR3 sequence (DNA): TGTGCCAGCAGTGAAGCGTTCGACAGCGACCGCGGCTACACCTTC. It codes for CASSEAFDSDRGYTF.

Remarks on this clone: Other DNA sequences in the sample encode the same CDR3. The genes are TRBV7-2 and TRBJ2-7; D is possibly TRBD1 (6 bases). V was trimmed by 0 bases and J by 2 bases, leaving 8 bases between them. Germline-derived CDR1 and CDR2 are SGHTA and FQGNSA. The CDR3 has 14 amino acids. The CDR3 protein is CASSLARGTYEQYF. Here the CDR3 DNA reads TGTGCCAGCAGCTTAGCGAGGGGGACCTACGAGCAGTACTTC.

The gene calls are TRBV27 and TRBJ2-4, with 7 bases aligning to TRBD2. The CDR3 runs 13 residues. V shed 6 bases and J 9 bases; nucleotides not matched to a gene: 8. Germline assignment: CDR1 MNHEY and CDR2 SMNVEV (reference sequence). The CDR3 reads CASRITPSGIQYF. The DNA of the CDR3 is TGTGCCAGCAGGATAACACCTAGCGGCATTCAGTACTTC.

This chain links TRBV19 with TRBJ2-7, with D tentatively TRBD1 (5 bases). This CDR3 comprises 13 residues. Trimming removed 5 bases from V and 3 bases from J, with 11 bases in between. Per the germline V gene, CDR1 is LNHDA and CDR2 is SQIVND (reference sequence). The DNA of the CDR3 is TGTGCCAGTAGTGCAGGACACCTCTACGAGCAGTACTTC. Its translation is CASSAGHLYEQYF.

This chain links TRBV9 with TRBJ2-2; D gene uncertain. Deletions cut 4 bases from V and 6 bases from J, with 10 bases between. CDR1 is SGDLS and CDR2 is YYNGEE in the germline V gene. The CDR3 is 13 residues long. The CDR3 protein is CASSPPGPGELFF. The DNA for the CDR3 is TGTGCCAGCAGCCCCCCGGGTCCCGGGGAGCTGTTTTTT. Based on the CDR3 plus reference TRBV9 and TRBJ2-2, the full variable domain is DSGVTQTPKHLITATGQRVTLRCSPRSGDLSVYWYQQSLDQGLQFLIQYYNGEERAKGNILERFSAQQFPDLHSELNLSSLELGDSALYFCASSPPGPGELFFGEGSRLTVL.

This clone has a handful of counts. The chain joins TRBV12-5 to TRBJ2-1, with TRBD1 identical over 9 bases. Germline CDR1 and CDR2: LGHNT and FRNRAP. CDR3 length equals 14 residues. After removal of 6 bases from V and 3 bases from J, the junction contained 3 bases not matched to a gene. The CDR3 DNA sequence: TGTGCTAGTGGGGGACAGGGATTCTACAATGAGCAGTTCTTC. As protein: CASGGQGFYNEQFF. Full variable domain (outside the CDR3, taken from reference TRBV12-5 and TRBJ2-1): DARVTQTPRHKVTEMGQEVTMRCQPILGHNTVFWYRQTMMQGLELLAYFRNRAPLDDSGMPKDRFSAEMPDATLATLKIQPSEPRDSAVYFCASGGQGFYNEQFFGPGTRLTVL.